This T cell receptor beta chain was identified during a study of T cells after posttransplantation cyclophosphamide. V was pared by 2 bases and J by 0 bases, with 11 bases between. The CDR3 is made up of 15 amino acids. Per germline, CDR1 PRHDT and CDR2 FYEKMQ (reference sequence). The related graft donor's blood sample was taken on the day of bone marrow donation. Overall study findings and caveats: Later blood repertoires were often dominated by clones from the donor CD8+ memory compartment. Tissue-infiltrating T cells from skin or gut overlapped little with blood T cells.

As concerns this clone: Its antigen is undetermined.

Assay used: immunoSEQ multiplex PCR; TCRdb lists only in-frame clones, some missing. The repertoire consists of fewer than 9,500 clones, with more than 85% occurring once and the leading ten covering 3.9%. The sequence was collected from a woman between 50 and 59 years old in good health and a related stem cell transplant donor. The chain employs TRBV13 and TRBJ2-7; perhaps TRBD2 as D (5 bases). Sequencing used CD4+ T cells sorted from blood. DNA of the CDR3: TGTGCCAGCAGCTTAAACGGGGAAGGCTCCTACGAGCAGTACTTC. Protein: CASSLNGEGSYEQYF. Full variable domain (missing parts from reference TRBV13 and TRBJ2-7): AAGVIQSPRHLIKEKRETATLKCYPIPRHDTVYWYQQGPGQDPQFLISFYEKMQSDKGSIPDRFSAQQFSDYHSELNMSSLELGDSALYFCASSLNGEGSYEQYFGPGTRLTVT.